Listed here are 19 T cell receptor beta chains from one sample, sequenced in a study of T-cell memory formation after mild COVID-19. TCRdb recomputed calls from the 5' RACE reads with MiXCR, one row per CDR3 protein. Here the sample spans more than 250,000 distinct CDR3 sequences, 15% to 20% being singletons. Input material: PBMCs or a T cell subset sorted from them (not recorded which). Receptors originate from a young man who had mild COVID-19 (a few samples of this study predate the infection). Cell type and time point are not known.

Only one count was recorded for this clonotype. V usage is TRBV10-3 and J usage is TRBJ1-5, with D unresolved. From germline, CDR1 is ENHRY and CDR2 SYGVKD. V was shortened by 3 bases and J by 0 bases, with 6 bases between the two germline ends. The CDR3 is made up of 14 amino acids. The CDR3 nucleotides are TGTGCCATCAGTGATCAGAATAGCAATCAGCCCCAGCATTTT. It codes for CAISDQNSNQPQHF.

This chain joins TRBV18 and TRBJ2-7; D remains unclear. The CDR3 totals 12 residues. Germline V gives CDR1 KGHSH, CDR2 LQKENI. The ends were cut back, 3 bases at V and 3 bases at J, with 6 bases in the middle. CDR3 amino acids: CASSPGNYEQYV. The CDR3 DNA is TGTGCCAGCTCACCTGGGAACTACGAGCAGTACGTC.

The chain couples TRBV7-2 to TRBJ2-1; no clear D gene. Germline V gene data show CDR1 as SGHTA and CDR2 as FQGNSA. Trimming pared 5 bases from V and 3 bases from J, leaving 14 bases between. The CDR3 extends over 15 amino acids. The CDR3, as DNA: TGTGCCAGCAGCACCGACGTAACCATCTACAATGAGCAGTTCTTC. Protein sequence: CASSTDVTIYNEQFF.

The V gene is TRBV6-2 or TRBV6-3, the J gene TRBJ1-1; unclear D gene. Germline V gene data show CDR1 as MNHEY and CDR2 as SVGEGT. Between the trimmed V and J ends, which lost 7 bases and 5 bases, there was a span of 29 bases. The length of the CDR3 is 18 residues. The CDR3 spells CASKTITGRLDRLTEAFF. CDR3 DNA: TGTGCCAGCAAAACCATAACGGGCAGACTCGACCGATTGACTGAAGCTTTCTTT.

The V call is TRBV29-1, the J call TRBJ2-5; D gene uncertain. Per germline, CDR1 SQVTM and CDR2 ANQGSEA. The CDR3 totals 12 residues. V dropped 4 bases and J dropped 0 bases, with 6 bases sitting between them. The CDR3 DNA sequence: TGCAGCGTTGCCACATACCAAGAGACCCAGTACTTC. Residues: CSVATYQETQYF.

The J gene is TRBJ1-3, the V gene TRBV4-1; 7 positions match TRBD1. Germline trimming cut 2 bases from V and 0 bases from J; bases unmatched to any gene: 1. This CDR3 region has 15 residues. Germline V gene data show CDR1 as MGHRA and CDR2 as YSYEKL. CDR3 sequence reads: CASSQWDSSGNTIYF. The CDR3 DNA reads as TGCGCCAGCAGCCAATGGGACAGCTCTGGAAACACCATATATTTT.

In this sample, this clonotype turned up many times. V gene TRBV7-3 combines with J gene TRBJ1-3, with TRBD1 matching 8 bases. The V and J ends lost 4 bases and 6 bases, in that order; junction bases with no gene match: 2. The CDR3 consists of 13 residues. Germline CDR1 SGHTA, CDR2 FQGTGA. The CDR3: CASSSDRENTIYF. The CDR3 DNA reads as TGTGCCAGCAGCTCGGACAGGGAAAACACCATATATTTT.

A remark on this clonotype: At one end, the junction sequence differs from germline, possibly due to a read error. CDR3 sequence (DNA): TGTGCCAGCGGAACCAAGAGCTCCTACAATGAGCATTTCTTC. As protein: CASGTKSSYNEHFF. V is TRBV11-2 and J is TRBJ2-1; D gene uncertain. CDR3 length equals 14 residues. The V gene's germline CDR1 is SGHAT and CDR2 FQNNGV.

This chain joins TRBV5-1 and TRBJ2-1; either TRBD1 or TRBD2 may supply D (5 bases each). Germline V gene lookup returns CDR1 SGHRS and CDR2 YFSETQ. The CDR3 spans 11 residues. Trimming stripped 3 bases from V and 11 bases from J, with 9 bases between. CDR3 sequence (DNA): TGCGCCAGCAGCTCGCCGGGACAGCAGTTCTTC. This gives the protein CASSSPGQQFF.

The chain joins TRBV6-2 or TRBV6-3 to TRBJ2-5; the D gene is possibly TRBD2 (5 bases). This CDR3 spans 14 amino acids. Trimming stripped 2 bases from V and 1 base from J, with 8 bases between. Germline loops: CDR1 MNHEY, CDR2 SVGEGT. The CDR3 DNA is TGTGCCAGCAGTTACCCGGACTTCCAAGAGACCCAGTACTTC. Translation gives CASSYPDFQETQYF.

A few counts support this clonotype. CDR3 sequence (DNA): TGCGCCAGCGCTACGGGGGGCCCCCACAATGAGCAGTTCTTC. This sequence encodes CASATGGPHNEQFF. The chain carries TRBV5-1 and TRBJ2-1, with D maybe TRBD2 (7 bases). Germline CDR1 is SGHRS and CDR2 is YFSETQ. V dropped 7 bases and J dropped 5 bases, with 16 bases sitting between them. The CDR3 consists of 14 residues.

The chain employs TRBV9 and TRBJ2-1; 7 bases are a match to TRBD1. Germline loops: CDR1 SGDLS, CDR2 YYNGEE. The CDR3 runs 16 residues. The V and J ends lost 1 base and 7 bases, in that order; junction bases with no gene match: 11. CDR3 nucleotide sequence: TGTGCCAGCAGCGTATCAGCAGGGGGTCGGAGAAATGAGCAGTTCTTC. It specifies CASSVSAGGRRNEQFF.

This rearrangement joins TRBV7-3 to TRBJ2-3, with D perhaps assigned TRBD1 or TRBD2 (5 bases each). Deletions cut 5 bases from V and 6 bases from J, with 18 bases between. Germline V lookup: CDR1 SGHTA, CDR2 FQGTGA. The CDR3 consists of 15 residues. The CDR3 bases are TGTGCCAGCAGCCCAAACTTGGGGGTATCGGATACGCAGTATTTT. It codes for CASSPNLGVSDTQYF. The full variable domain, in which reference TRBV7-3 and TRBJ2-3 provide the parts outside the CDR3, is GAGVSQTPSNKVTEKGKYVELRCDPISGHTALYWYRQSLGQGPEFLIYFQGTGAADDSGLPNDRFFAVRPEGSVSTLKIQRTERGDSAVYLCASSPNLGVSDTQYFGPGTRLTVL.

This chain joins TRBV6-5 and TRBJ2-5; no clear D gene. CDR1 and CDR2 from the germline V gene are MNHEY and SVGAGI. Trimming shortened V by 2 bases and J by 2 bases, and 12 bases separated the two germline ends. This CDR3 is 15 amino acids long. CDR3 amino acids: CASSYRAPVQETQYF. CDR3 bases: TGTGCCAGCAGTTACAGGGCACCGGTTCAAGAGACCCAGTACTTC.

This chain links TRBV20-1 with TRBJ2-3; TRBD2 matches at 10 bases. The CDR3 is made up of 15 amino acids. Losses at the gene ends were 6 bases for V and 3 bases for J; bases not matched to a gene: 9. Germline loops: CDR1 DFQATT, CDR2 SNEGSKA (reference sequence). CDR3 sequence: CSASGGAGKTDTQYF. The CDR3 DNA reads TGCAGTGCCAGCGGGGGGGCGGGTAAAACAGATACGCAGTATTTT.

The rearrangement uses TRBV4-1 and TRBJ2-3, with 14 bases identical to TRBD2. There are 17 residues in the CDR3. V lost 4 bases, J lost 4 bases, and 7 bases stayed unmatched. CDR1 is MGHRA and CDR2 is YSYEKL in the germline V gene. DNA of the CDR3: TGCGCCAGCAGCCGTCGACTAGCGGGGGGGATCCCAGATACGCAGTATTTT. Its translation: CASSRRLAGGIPDTQYF.

The V call is TRBV5-1, the J call TRBJ2-1; TRBD2 aligns across 9 bases. The CDR3 consists of 18 residues. Germline CDR1 and CDR2: SGHRS and YFSETQ. Germline trimming cut 0 bases from V and 0 bases from J; bases unmatched to any gene: 7. The CDR3 loop reads CASSLVSSGGSSYNEQFF. The CDR3, as DNA: TGCGCCAGCAGCTTGGTGAGTAGCGGGGGAAGCTCCTACAATGAGCAGTTCTTC.

The gene calls are TRBV27 and TRBJ2-2, with a tentative D call TRBD2 (5 bases). Germline V gene sequence: CDR1 MNHEY, CDR2 SMNVEV (reference sequence). The CDR3 length is 13 residues. The germline V and J ends were trimmed by 6 bases and 6 bases, with 11 bases remaining between them. The CDR3 bases are TGTGCCAGCAGAGAGACGGGGTCCGGGGAGCTGTTTTTT. Amino acid sequence: CASRETGSGELFF.

The V and J genes are TRBV3-1 and TRBJ2-5; the D gene could be TRBD1 or TRBD2 (5 bases each). V was pared by 5 bases and J by 5 bases, with 18 bases between. CDR3 length equals 15 residues. CDR1 and CDR2 from the germline V gene are LGHDT and YNNKEL (reference sequence). The CDR3 loop reads CASSEGTSNTETQYF. CDR3 DNA: TGTGCCAGCAGCGAAGGGACGTCTAATACTGAGACCCAGTACTTC.